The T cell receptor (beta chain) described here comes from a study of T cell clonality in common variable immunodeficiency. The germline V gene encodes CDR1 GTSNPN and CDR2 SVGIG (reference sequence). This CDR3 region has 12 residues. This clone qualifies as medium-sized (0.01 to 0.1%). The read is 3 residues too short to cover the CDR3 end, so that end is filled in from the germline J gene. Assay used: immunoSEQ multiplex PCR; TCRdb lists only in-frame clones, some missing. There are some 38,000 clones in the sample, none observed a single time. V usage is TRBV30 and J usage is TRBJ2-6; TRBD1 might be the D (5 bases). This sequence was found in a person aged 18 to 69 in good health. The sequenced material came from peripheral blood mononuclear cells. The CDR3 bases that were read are TGTGCCTGGAGTGTTCAGGGTAAAGTC. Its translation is CAWSVQGKV. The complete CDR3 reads CAWSVQGKVLTF.